This TCR beta chain stems from a study of CD8+ T cells in alopecia areata. Overall study context: Tofacitinib was given for 6 to 18 months, then stopped for 6 months. Study-wide results and limits: It was observed that many expanded lesional clones persisted in scalp and blood during tofacitinib. Although TCR sharing was seen in mice, sharing across patients was less clear, possibly for HLA-related reasons. Across lesional scalp, and particularly alopecia totalis/universalis, clonality surpassed that of normal scalp.

This sample's treatment: oral pan-JAK inhibitor, 5-10 mg twice daily. Following extraction, RNA underwent reverse transcription to cDNA, which served as the sequencing template. Sequencing was performed with immunoSEQ multiplex PCR; in TCRdb, only in-frame clones are kept and a portion is missing. Among about 180,000 clones, 50% to 65% were seen once, and the ten largest hold 10% to 12%. The CDR3 runs 14 residues. Germline V lookup: CDR1 LNHDA, CDR2 SQIVND (reference sequence). Trimming took off 5 bases at V and 1 base at J, with 11 bases between the two ends. A few counts support this clone. Its antigen is currently unknown.

The chain uses TRBV19 and TRBJ1-1; the D is unclear. This TCR was recovered from a human donor with alopecia areata. Sequencing used CD8+ T cells sorted from blood, obtained at week 24, from a patient treated with tofacitinib. Written as DNA, the CDR3 is TGTGCCAGTAGTCTTGCAGGATCGAACACTGAAGCTTTCTTT. Translated: CASSLAGSNTEAFF.